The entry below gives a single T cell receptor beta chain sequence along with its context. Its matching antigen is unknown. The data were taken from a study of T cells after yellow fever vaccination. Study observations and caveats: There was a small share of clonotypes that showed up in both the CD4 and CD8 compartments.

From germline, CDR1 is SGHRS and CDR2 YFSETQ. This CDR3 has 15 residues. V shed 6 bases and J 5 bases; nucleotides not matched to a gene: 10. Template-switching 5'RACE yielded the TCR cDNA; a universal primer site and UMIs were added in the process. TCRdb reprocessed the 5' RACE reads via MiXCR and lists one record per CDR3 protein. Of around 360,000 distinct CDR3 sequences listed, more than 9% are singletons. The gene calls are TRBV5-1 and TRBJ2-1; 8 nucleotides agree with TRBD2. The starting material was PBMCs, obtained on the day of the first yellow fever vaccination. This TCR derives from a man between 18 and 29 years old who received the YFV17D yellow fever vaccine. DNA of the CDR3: TGCGCCAGCACCGGGAGGGGTAGCGGGGACAATGAGCAGTTCTTC. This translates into CASTGRGSGDNEQFF. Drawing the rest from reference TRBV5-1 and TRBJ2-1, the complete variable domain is KAGVTQTPRYLIKTRGQQVTLSCSPISGHRSVSWYQQTPGQGLQFLFEYFSETQRNKGNFPGRFSGRQFSNSRSEMNVSTLELGDSALYLCASTGRGSGDNEQFFGPGTRLTVL.